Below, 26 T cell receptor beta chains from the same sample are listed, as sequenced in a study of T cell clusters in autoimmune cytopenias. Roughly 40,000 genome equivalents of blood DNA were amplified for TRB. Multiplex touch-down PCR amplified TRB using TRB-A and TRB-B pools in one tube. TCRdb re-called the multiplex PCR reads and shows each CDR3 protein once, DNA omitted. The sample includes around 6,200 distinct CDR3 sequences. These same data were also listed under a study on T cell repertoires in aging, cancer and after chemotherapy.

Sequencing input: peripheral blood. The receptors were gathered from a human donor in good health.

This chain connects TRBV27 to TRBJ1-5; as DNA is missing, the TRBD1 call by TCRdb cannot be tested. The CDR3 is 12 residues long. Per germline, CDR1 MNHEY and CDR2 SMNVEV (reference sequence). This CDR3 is CASSLGQGPQHF.

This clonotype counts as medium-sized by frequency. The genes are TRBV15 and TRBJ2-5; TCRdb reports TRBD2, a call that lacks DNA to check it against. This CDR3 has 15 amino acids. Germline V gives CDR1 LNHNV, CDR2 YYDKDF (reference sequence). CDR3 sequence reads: CATSRGAGRQETQYF.

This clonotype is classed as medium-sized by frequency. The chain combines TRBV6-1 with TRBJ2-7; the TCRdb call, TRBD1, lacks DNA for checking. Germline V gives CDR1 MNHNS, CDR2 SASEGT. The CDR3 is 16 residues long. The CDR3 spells CASSEFSGQGSYEQYF.

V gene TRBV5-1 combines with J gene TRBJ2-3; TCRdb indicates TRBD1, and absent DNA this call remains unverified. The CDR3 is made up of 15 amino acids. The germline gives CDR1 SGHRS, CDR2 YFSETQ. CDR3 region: CASSLRTVAPDTQYF.

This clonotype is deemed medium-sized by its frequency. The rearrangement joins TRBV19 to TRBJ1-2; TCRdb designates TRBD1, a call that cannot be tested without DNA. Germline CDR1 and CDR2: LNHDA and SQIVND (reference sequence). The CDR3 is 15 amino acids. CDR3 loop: CASFSRGQGNYGYTF.

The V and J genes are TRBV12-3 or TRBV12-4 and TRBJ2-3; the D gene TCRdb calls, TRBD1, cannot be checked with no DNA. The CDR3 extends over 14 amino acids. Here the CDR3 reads CASSPRAGTDTQYF.

The CDR3 reads CSARAPGLEAREQYF. This sequence joins TRBV20-1 and TRBJ2-7; TCRdb names TRBD2, which stays unverified in the absence of DNA. In germline, CDR1 is DFQATT, CDR2 SNEGSKA (reference sequence). The CDR3 runs to 15 residues.

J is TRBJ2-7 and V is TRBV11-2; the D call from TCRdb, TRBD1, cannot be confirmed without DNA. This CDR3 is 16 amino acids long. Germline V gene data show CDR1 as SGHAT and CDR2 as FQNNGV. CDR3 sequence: CASSLKGQVITYEQYF.

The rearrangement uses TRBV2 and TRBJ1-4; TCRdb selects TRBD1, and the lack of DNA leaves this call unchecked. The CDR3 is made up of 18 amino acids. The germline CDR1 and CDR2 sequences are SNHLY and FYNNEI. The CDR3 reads CASTSGQSGGGPNEKLFF.

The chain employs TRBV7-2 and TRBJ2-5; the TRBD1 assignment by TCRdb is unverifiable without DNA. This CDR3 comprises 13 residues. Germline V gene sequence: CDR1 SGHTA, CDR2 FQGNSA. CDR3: CASSLWGGETQYF.

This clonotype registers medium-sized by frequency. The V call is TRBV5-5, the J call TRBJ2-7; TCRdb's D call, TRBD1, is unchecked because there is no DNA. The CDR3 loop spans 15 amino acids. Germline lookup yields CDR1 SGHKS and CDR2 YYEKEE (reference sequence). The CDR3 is CASSLAGGFSYEQYF. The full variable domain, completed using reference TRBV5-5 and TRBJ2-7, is DAGVTQSPTHLIKTRGQQVTLRCSPISGHKSVSWYQQVLGQGPQFIFQYYEKEERGRGNFPDRFSARQFPNYSSELNVNALLLGDSALYLCASSLAGGFSYEQYFGPGTRLTVT.

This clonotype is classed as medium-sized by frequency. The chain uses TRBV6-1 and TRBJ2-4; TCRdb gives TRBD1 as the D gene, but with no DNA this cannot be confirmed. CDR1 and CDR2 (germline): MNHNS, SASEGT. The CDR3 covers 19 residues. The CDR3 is CASSARDRGSGRFRNIQYF.

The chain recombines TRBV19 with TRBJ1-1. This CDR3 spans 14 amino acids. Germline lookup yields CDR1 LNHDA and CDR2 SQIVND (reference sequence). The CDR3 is CASSRGGLNTEAFF.

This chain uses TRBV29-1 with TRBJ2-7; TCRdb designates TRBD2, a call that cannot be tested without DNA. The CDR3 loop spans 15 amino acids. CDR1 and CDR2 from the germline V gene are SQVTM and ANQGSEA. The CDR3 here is CSVGGLAGNSYEQYF.

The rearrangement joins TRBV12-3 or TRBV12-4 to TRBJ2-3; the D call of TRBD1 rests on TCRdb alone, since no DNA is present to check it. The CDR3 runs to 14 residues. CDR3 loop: CASSKQGATDTQYF.

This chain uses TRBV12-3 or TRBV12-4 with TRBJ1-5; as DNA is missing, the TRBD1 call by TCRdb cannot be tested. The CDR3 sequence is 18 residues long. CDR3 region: CASSSIDRGWGFNQPQHF.

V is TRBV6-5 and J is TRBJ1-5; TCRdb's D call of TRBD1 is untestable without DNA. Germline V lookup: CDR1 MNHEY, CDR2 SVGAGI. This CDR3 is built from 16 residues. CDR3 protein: CASRGDRDYSNQPQHF.

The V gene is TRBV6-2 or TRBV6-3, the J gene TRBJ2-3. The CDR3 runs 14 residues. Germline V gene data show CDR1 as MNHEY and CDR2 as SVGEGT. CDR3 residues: CASSYSPGTDTQYF.

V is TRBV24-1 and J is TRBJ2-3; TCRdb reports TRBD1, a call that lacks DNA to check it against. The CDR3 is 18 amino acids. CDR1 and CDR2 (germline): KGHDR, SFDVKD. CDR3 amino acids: CATSERTGHPGWTDTQYF.

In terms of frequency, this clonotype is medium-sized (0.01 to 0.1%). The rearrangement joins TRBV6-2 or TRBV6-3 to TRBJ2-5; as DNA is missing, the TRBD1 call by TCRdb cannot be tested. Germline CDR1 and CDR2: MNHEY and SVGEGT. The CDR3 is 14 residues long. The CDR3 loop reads CASSYGGAEETQYF.

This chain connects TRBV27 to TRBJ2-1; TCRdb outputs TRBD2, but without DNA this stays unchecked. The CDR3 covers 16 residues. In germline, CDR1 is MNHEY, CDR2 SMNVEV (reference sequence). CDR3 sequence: CASREVAGVNYNEQFF.

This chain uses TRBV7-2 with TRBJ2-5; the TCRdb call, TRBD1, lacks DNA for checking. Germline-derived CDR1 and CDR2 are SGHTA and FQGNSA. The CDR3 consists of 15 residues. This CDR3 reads CASSLAEGAGETQYF. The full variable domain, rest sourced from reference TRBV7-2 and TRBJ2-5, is GAGVSQSPSNKVTEKGKDVELRCDPISGHTALYWYRQSLGQGLEFLIYFQGNSAPDKSGLPSDRFSAERTGGSVSTLTIQRTQQEDSAVYLCASSLAEGAGETQYFGPGTRLLVL.

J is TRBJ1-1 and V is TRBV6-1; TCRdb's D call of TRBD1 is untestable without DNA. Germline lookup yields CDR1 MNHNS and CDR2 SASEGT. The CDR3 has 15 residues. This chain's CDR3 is CASSGPLRVNTEAFF.

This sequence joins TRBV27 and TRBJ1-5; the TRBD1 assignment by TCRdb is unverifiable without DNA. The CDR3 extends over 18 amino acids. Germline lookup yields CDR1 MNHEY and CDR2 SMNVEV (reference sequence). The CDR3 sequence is CASSFRQGGGRGNQPQHF.

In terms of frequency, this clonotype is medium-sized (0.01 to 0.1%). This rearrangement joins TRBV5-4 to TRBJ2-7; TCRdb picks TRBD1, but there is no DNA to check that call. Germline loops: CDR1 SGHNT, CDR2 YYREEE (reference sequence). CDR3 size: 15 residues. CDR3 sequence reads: CASGDWGGKGYEQYF.

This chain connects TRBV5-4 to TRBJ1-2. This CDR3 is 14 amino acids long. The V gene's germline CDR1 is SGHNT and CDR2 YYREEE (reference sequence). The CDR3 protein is CASSLERANYGYTF.